The clone carrying this T cell receptor beta chain was seen a handful of times. No antigen is known for it. TCRdb ran MiXCR on the 5' RACE reads and lists one entry per CDR3 protein. In the table there are some 840,000 distinct CDR3 sequences, about 11% of which are singletons. The sample originates from a study of CD8 T cells in ankylosing spondylitis. Germline CDR1 and CDR2: SEHNR and FQNEAQ (reference sequence). V was clipped by 1 base and J by 11 bases, with 9 bases between them. This CDR3 is 13 amino acids long. Regarding the study as a whole: A TCR beta motif of roughly 8 highly homologous variants appeared characteristic of ankylosing spondylitis blood.

Sequenced material: blood, either unsorted or a sorted T cell fraction (not recorded which). This rearrangement joins TRBV7-9 to TRBJ1-6; D gene unclear. This TCR was sampled from a male donor with ankylosing spondylitis. As DNA, the CDR3 is TGTGCCAGCAGCTTAGGAGACCTGGCACCCCTCCACTTT. Translation gives CASSLGDLAPLHF.